This T cell receptor beta chain was identified in a study of blood T cell repertoires in COVID-19. Across the whole study: Samples representing acute and convalescent COVID-19 were sourced from the United States, Italy and Spain. PBMCs, B-cell-depleted T cells, or T cells were the source of the cDNA or gDNA that made up the material.

V was pared by 2 bases and J by 5 bases, with 10 bases between. The V gene's germline CDR1 is MGHDK and CDR2 SYGVNS. The length of the CDR3 is 14 residues. Methods used by the authors: Amplification from reference gene primers served as the basis for estimated nucleated cell counts. Clones were read by immunoSEQ multiplex PCR, and TCRdb kept only the in-frame ones, dropping some. V and J calls and clone size are copied from that table; D and trimming were computed from the DNA. The sample includes about 120,000 clones, 75% to 90% of them seen just once. The origin of this receptor is a man in his sixties or seventies with active or convalescent COVID-19. The sequenced sample consisted of peripheral blood. The chain joins TRBV25-1 to TRBJ1-5; maybe TRBD1 (5 bases). The CDR3 region has the DNA TGTGCCAGCAGTGAAGTAGGGGCCCATCAGCCCCAGCATTTT. Translation: CASSEVGAHQPQHF.